This T cell receptor beta chain was recovered during a study of blood T cells in healthy people across ages. General study points: Older individuals had lower TCR beta diversity per million T cells (the decline was roughly linear).

Alongside a J-beta primer mix, a sample-barcoded 5' primer served in a second PCR lasting roughly 7 to 11 cycles. Each cDNA molecule carried a tag from a template-switch adaptor that contained 12 random nucleotides. TCRdb re-derived calls from the 5' RACE reads in MiXCR, one entry per CDR3 protein. This table holds around 1,900,000 distinct CDR3 sequences, approximately 39% found once. Trimming at V came to 7 bases and at J to 0 bases, leaving 5 bases not matched to a gene. The CDR3 sequence is 14 residues long. Looked up from germline, CDR1 is SGDLS and CDR2 is YYNGEE. Drawn from each donor were around 10 milliliters of peripheral blood. As to this clonotype: Its antigen is still unknown.

What was sequenced was blood. V gene TRBV9 combines with J gene TRBJ1-2; 8 nucleotides line up with TRBD1. The receptor was isolated from a human donor in good health. CDR3 amino acids: CASGQGPANYGYTF. The CDR3 DNA reads TGTGCCAGCGGACAGGGCCCAGCTAACTATGGCTACACCTTC. Full variable domain (missing parts from reference TRBV9 and TRBJ1-2): DSGVTQTPKHLITATGQRVTLRCSPRSGDLSVYWYQQSLDQGLQFLIQYYNGEERAKGNILERFSAQQFPDLHSELNLSSLELGDSALYFCASGQGPANYGYTFGSGTRLTVV.